This record looks at one TCR beta chain sequence and its context. Antigen: not known. This sample was included in a study of T cell repertoires in cytomegalovirus infection. Looking at the study overall: Evidence of both CMV infection and a matching HLA type came from public TCR beta signatures.

Overall study results and limits: The cumulative frequency of public TCR beta families distinguished individuals who carried CMV together with the relevant HLA. HLA-C-restricted, CMV-specific TCR beta clonotypes were dominant ex vivo.

Germline V gene data show CDR1 as MDHEN and CDR2 as SYDVKM. The CDR3 runs 14 residues. Trimming removed 6 bases at V and 4 bases at J, with 15 bases between. TCRdb re-analysed the reads in MiXCR, keeping a single row per CDR3 protein. The table records 450,000 to 600,000 distinct CDR3 sequences, around 11% of them present only once. This TCR was sampled from a human donor in good health (CMV status not recorded). Some clones in this sample may be carry-over from other donors' samples. The chain employs TRBV28 and TRBJ1-1; D may be TRBD1 (6 bases). Sequencing was carried out using PBMCs. CDR3 protein: CASRGGGPGTEAFF. The CDR3 DNA reads TGTGCCAGCAGGGGTGGGGGCCCAGGCACTGAAGCTTTCTTT.